This paragraph reports one TCR beta chain. This entry is derived from a study of shared clonotypes between healthy human individuals. Germline assignment: CDR1 SGDLS and CDR2 YYNGEE. Deletions cut 0 bases from V and 7 bases from J, with 22 bases between. The CDR3 extends over 17 amino acids. Here immunoSEQ multiplex PCR was the method, and the copy in TCRdb shows in-frame clones only, minus some. Found here are some 2.1 million clones, over 85% of them singletons; the top ten hold 0.13%. V is TRBV9 and J is TRBJ2-5, with a weak D call TRBD2 (6 bases). Sequenced input: naive CD4+ T cells sorted from blood. Subset specified: CD45RA+ positively selected. This TCR was recovered from a man between 18 and 29 years old in good health. CDR3 in DNA: TGTGCCAGCAGCGTAGGCATTAGCGGTTTGGAATCAGGGACCCAGTACTTC. This gives the protein CASSVGISGLESGTQYF.